The clone carrying this TCR beta chain was seen a handful of times. CDR1 is SGHTA and CDR2 is FQGNSA in the germline V gene. The CDR3 is made up of 15 amino acids. Trimming cost V 2 bases and J 2 bases, with 10 bases left between them. The entry originates in a study of blood T cell repertoires in COVID-19. At the level of the study: Samples of COVID-19 (acute and convalescent) were obtained from the United States, Italy and Spain. Sample material is recorded as cDNA or gDNA derived from T cells, B-cell-depleted T cells, or PBMCs.

Study processing details: Reference gene primer amplification in the assay estimated nucleated cell counts. Libraries were prepared by immunoSEQ multiplex PCR; TCRdb keeps only in-frame clonotypes and omits some of them. That table supplies the V and J calls and clone size; D and trimming were determined from the DNA. The sample includes around 280,000 clones, 87% of them seen just once. The chain couples TRBV7-2 to TRBJ1-3; weak D call: TRBD1 (5 bases). Sequenced sample: peripheral blood. This sequence was found in a woman in her fifties or sixties who had recovered from COVID-19. CDR3 coding DNA: TGTGCCAGCAGCTTACAGGGTTTAACTGGAAACACCATATATTTT. This gives the protein CASSLQGLTGNTIYF.